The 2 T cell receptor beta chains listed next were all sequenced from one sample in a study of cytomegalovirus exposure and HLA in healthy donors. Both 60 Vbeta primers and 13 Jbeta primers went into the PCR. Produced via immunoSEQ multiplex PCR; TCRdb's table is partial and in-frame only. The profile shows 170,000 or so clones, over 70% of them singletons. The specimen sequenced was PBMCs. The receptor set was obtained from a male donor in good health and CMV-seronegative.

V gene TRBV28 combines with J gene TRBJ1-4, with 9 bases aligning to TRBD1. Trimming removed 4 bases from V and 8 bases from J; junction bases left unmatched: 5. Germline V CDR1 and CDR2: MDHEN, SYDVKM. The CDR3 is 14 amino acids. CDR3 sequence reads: CASSSGQGREKLFF. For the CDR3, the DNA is TGTGCCAGCAGTTCGGGACAGGGTAGGGAAAAACTGTTTTTT.

CDR3 amino acids: CASSASGVNTEAFF. The CDR3 coding sequence is TGTGCCAGCAGCGCCTCCGGAGTGAACACTGAAGCTTTCTTT. The gene calls are TRBV11-3 and TRBJ1-1, with D uncertain. This CDR3 has 14 amino acids. Per germline, CDR1 SGHNT and CDR2 YENEEA. Trimming cost V 5 bases and J 0 bases, with 10 bases left between them.